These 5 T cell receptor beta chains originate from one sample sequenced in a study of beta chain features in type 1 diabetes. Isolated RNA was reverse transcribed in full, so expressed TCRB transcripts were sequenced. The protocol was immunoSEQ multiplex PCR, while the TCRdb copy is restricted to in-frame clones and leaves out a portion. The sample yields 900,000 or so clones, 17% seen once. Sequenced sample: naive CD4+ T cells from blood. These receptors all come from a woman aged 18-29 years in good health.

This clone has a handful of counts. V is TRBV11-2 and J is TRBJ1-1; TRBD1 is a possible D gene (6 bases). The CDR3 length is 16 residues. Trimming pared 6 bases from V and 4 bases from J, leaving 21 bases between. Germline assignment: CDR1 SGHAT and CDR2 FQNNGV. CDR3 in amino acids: CASRGSLKQGPTEAFF. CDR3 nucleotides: TGTGCCAGCAGAGGGTCGTTAAAACAGGGACCCACTGAAGCTTTCTTT.

The CDR3 here is CASSYRLTSTDTQYF. The CDR3 nucleotides are TGTGCCAGCAGCTACCGACTAACTAGCACAGATACGCAGTATTTT. This sequence joins TRBV13 and TRBJ2-3; possible D gene TRBD2, 5 bases. The germline V gene has CDR1 PRHDT and CDR2 FYEKMQ (reference sequence). Trimming left V 4 bases short and J 0 bases short, with 11 bases between. This CDR3 region has 15 residues.

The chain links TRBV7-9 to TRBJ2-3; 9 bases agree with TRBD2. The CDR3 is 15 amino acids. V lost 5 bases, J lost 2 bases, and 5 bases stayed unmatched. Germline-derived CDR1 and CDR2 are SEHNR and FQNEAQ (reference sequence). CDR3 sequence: CASSRVAGDTDTQYF. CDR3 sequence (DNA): TGTGCCAGCAGCCGCGTAGCGGGAGACACAGATACGCAGTATTTT.

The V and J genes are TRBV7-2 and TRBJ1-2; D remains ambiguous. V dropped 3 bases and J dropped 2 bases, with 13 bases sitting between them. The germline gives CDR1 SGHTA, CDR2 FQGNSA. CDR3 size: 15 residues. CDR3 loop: CASSLESTFNYGYTF. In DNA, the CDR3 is TGTGCCAGCAGCTTGGAGTCGACCTTCAACTATGGCTACACCTTC.

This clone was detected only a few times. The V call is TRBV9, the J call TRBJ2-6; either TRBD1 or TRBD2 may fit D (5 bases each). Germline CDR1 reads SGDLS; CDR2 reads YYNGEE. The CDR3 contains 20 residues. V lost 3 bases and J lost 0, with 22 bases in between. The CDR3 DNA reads TGTGCCAGCAGCGGAGGCTTCCGGGGCAGAGAAAGCTCTGGGGCCAACGTCCTGACTTTC. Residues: CASSGGFRGRESSGANVLTF.